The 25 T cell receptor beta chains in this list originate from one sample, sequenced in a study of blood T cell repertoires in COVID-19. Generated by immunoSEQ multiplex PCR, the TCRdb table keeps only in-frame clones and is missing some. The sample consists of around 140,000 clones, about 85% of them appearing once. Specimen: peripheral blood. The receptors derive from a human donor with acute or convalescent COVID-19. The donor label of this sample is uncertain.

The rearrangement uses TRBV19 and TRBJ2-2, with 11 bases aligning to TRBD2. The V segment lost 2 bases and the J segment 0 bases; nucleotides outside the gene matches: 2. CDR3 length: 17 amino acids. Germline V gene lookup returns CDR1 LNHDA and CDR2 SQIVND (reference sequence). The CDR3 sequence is CASSIWGLAANTGELFF. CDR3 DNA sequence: TGTGCCAGTAGTATATGGGGACTAGCGGCGAACACCGGGGAGCTGTTTTTT.

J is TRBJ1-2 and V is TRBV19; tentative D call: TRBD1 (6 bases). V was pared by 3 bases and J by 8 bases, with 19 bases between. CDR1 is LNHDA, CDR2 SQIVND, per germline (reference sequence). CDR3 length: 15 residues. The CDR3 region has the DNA TGTGCCAGTAGTATGCGGAACAGGGCGGTTTGGGGCTACACCTTC. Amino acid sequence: CASSMRNRAVWGYTF.

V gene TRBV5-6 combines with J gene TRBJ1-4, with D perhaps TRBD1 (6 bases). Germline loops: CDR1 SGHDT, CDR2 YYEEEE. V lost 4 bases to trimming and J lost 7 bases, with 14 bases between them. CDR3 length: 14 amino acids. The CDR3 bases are TGTGCCAGCAGCACGGACAGCCTCGGTGAAAAACTGTTTTTT. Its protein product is CASSTDSLGEKLFF.

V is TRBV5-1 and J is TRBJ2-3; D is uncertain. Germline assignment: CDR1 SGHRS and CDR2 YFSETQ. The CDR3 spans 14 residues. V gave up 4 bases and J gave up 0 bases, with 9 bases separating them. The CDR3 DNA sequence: TGCGCCAGCAGCCAATCACGGAGCACAGATACGCAGTATTTT. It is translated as CASSQSRSTDTQYF.

The CDR3 here is CASSETVNTEAFF. The CDR3 bases are TGTGCCAGCAGTGAGACAGTGAACACTGAAGCTTTCTTT. The gene calls are TRBV6-4 and TRBJ1-1; maybe TRBD1 (5 bases). CDR1 is MRHNA and CDR2 is SNTAGT in the germline V gene. The CDR3 runs to 13 residues. Trimming left V 3 bases short and J 0 bases short, with 5 bases between.

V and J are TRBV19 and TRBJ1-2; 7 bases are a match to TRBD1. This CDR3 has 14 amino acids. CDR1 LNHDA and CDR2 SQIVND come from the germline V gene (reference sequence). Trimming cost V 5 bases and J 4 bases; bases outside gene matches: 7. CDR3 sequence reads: CASSPRGQGYGYTF. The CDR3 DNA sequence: TGTGCCAGTAGTCCAAGGGGGCAGGGCTATGGCTACACCTTC.

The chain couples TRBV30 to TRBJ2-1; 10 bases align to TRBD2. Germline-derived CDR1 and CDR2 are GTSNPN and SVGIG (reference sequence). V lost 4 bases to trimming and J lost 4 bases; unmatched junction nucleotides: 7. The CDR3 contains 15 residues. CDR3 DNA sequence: TGTGCCTGGACTCTACGGACTAGCGGATACAATGAGCAGTTCTTC. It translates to CAWTLRTSGYNEQFF.

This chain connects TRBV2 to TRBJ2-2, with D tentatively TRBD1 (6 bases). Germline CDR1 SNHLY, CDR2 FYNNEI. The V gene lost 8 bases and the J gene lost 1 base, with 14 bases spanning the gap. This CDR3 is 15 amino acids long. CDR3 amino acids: CASDRRNMNTGELFF. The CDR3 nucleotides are TGTGCCAGCGACAGGAGGAATATGAACACCGGGGAGCTGTTTTTT. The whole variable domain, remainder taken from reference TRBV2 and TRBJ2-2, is EPEVTQTPSHQVTQMGQEVILRCVPISNHLYFYWYRQILGQKVEFLVSFYNNEISEKSEIFDDQFSVERPDGSNFTLKIRSTKLEDSAMYFCASDRRNMNTGELFFGEGSRLTVL.

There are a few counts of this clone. CDR3 sequence (DNA): TGTGCCAGCAGCCAAGATCAAGCGGGAGGGCCCGATGAGCAGTTCTTC. The encoded protein is CASSQDQAGGPDEQFF. This chain uses TRBV4-2 with TRBJ2-1; 10 nucleotides match TRBD2. J gave up 8 bases and V 0 bases, and 7 bases lay outside the gene matches. The CDR3 totals 16 residues. CDR1 and CDR2 (germline): LGHNA, YNFKEQ.

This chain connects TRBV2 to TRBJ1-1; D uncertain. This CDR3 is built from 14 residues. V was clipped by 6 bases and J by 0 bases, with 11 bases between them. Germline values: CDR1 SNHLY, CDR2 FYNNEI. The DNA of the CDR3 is TGTGCCAGCAGCAACAGCAGAGTGAACACTGAAGCTTTCTTT. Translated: CASSNSRVNTEAFF.

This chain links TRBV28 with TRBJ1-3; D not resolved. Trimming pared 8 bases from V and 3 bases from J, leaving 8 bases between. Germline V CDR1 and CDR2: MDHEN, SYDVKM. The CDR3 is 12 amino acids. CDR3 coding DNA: TGTGCCAGCCACGAGGGTGGAAACACCATATATTTT. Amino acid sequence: CASHEGGNTIYF.

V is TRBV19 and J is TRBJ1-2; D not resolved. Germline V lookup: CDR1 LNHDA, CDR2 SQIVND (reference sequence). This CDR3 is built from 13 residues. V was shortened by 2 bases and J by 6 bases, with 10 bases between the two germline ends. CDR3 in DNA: TGTGCCAGTAGTATAAAGAGACACGATGGCTACACCTTC. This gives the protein CASSIKRHDGYTF.

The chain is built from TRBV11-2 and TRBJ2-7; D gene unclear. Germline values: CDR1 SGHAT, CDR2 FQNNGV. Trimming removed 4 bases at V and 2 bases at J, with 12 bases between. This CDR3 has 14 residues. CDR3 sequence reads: CASSSLRWAYEQYF. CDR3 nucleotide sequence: TGTGCCAGCAGCTCCCTCAGGTGGGCCTACGAGCAGTACTTC.

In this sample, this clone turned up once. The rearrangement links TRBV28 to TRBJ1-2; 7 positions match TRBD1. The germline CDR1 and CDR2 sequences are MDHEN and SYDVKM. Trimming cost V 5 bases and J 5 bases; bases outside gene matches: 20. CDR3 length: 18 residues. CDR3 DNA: TGTGCCAGCAGTAGACCCACAGGGGTCAAACTGCACTCTTATGGCTACACCTTC. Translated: CASSRPTGVKLHSYGYTF.

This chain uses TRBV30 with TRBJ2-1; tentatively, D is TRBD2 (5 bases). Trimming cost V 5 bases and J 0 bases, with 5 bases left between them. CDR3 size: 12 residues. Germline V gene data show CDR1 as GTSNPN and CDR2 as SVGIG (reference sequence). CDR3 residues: CAWGSSYNEQFF. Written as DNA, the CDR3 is TGTGCCTGGGGGAGCTCCTACAATGAGCAGTTCTTC.

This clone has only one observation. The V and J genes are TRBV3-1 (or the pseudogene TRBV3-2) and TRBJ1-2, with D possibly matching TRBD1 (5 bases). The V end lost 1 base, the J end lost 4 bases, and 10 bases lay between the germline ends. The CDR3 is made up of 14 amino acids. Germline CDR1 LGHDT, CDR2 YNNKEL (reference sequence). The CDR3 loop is CASSQAGYGYGYTF. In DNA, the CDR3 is TGTGCCAGCAGCCAAGCAGGGTATGGCTATGGCTACACCTTC.

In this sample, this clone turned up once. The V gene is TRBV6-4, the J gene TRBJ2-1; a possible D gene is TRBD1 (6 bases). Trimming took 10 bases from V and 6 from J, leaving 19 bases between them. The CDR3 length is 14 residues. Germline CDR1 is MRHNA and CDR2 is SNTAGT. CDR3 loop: CATARDNPSNEQFF. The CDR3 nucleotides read TGTGCCACCGCCCGGGACAACCCCTCCAATGAGCAGTTCTTC.

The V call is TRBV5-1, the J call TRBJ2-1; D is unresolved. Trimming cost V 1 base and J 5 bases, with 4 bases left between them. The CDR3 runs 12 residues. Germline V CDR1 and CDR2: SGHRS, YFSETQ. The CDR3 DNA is TGCGCCAGCAGCTTGCACAACAATGAGCAGTTCTTC. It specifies CASSLHNNEQFF.

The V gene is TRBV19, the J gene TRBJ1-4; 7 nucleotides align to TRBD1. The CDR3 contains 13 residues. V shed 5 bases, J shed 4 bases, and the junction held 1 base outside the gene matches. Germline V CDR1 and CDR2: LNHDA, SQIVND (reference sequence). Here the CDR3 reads CASSGTVNEKLFF. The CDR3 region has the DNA TGTGCCAGTAGTGGGACAGTTAATGAAAAACTGTTTTTT.

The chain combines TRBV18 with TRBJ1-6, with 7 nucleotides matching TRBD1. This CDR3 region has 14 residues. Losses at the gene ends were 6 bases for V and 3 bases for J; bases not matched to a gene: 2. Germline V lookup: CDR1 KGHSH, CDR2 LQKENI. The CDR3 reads CASSRDSYNSPLHF. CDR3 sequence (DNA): TGTGCCAGCTCGCGGGACAGCTATAATTCACCCCTCCACTTT.

The CDR3 region is CASSTQGAANYGYTF. The DNA for the CDR3 is TGTGCCAGCAGCACACAGGGGGCGGCTAACTATGGCTACACCTTC. The rearrangement uses TRBV28 and TRBJ1-2; 9 positions agree with TRBD1. From germline, CDR1 is MDHEN and CDR2 SYDVKM. J lost 0 bases, V lost 6 bases, and 5 bases had no gene match. This CDR3 is built from 15 residues.

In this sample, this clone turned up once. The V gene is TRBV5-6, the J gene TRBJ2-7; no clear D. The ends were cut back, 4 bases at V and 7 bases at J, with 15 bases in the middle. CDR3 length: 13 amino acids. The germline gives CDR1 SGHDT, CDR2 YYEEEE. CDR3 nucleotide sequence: TGTGCCAGCAGCCTACAGATGGGCTTGGAGCAGTACTTC. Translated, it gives CASSLQMGLEQYF.

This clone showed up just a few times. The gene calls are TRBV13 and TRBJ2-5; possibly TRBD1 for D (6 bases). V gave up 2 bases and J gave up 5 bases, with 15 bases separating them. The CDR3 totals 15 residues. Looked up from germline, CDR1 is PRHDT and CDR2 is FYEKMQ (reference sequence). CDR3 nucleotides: TGTGCCAGCAGCTTACGGGTAGGGGGTGTGGAGACCCAGTACTTC. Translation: CASSLRVGGVETQYF. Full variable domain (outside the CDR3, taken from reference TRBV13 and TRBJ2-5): AAGVIQSPRHLIKEKRETATLKCYPIPRHDTVYWYQQGPGQDPQFLISFYEKMQSDKGSIPDRFSAQQFSDYHSELNMSSLELGDSALYFCASSLRVGGVETQYFGPGTRLLVL.

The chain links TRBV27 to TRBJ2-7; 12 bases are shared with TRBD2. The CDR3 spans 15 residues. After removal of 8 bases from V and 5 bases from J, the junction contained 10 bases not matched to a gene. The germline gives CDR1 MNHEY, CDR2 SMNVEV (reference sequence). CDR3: CASASGGAGRDEQYF. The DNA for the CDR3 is TGTGCCAGCGCTAGCGGGGGGGCCGGTCGCGACGAGCAGTACTTC.

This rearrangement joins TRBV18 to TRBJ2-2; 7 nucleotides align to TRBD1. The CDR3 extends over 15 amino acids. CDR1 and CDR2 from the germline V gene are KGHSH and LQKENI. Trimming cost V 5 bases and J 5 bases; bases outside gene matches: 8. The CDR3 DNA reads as TGTGCCAGCTCAGAAACAGGGGTAGAAACCGGGGAGCTGTTTTTT. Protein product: CASSETGVETGELFF. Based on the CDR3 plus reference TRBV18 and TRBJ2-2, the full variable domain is NAGVMQNPRHLVRRRGQEARLRCSPMKGHSHVYWYRQLPEEGLKFMVYLQKENIIDESGMPKERFSAEFPKEGPSILRIQQVVRGDSAAYFCASSETGVETGELFFGEGSRLTVL.